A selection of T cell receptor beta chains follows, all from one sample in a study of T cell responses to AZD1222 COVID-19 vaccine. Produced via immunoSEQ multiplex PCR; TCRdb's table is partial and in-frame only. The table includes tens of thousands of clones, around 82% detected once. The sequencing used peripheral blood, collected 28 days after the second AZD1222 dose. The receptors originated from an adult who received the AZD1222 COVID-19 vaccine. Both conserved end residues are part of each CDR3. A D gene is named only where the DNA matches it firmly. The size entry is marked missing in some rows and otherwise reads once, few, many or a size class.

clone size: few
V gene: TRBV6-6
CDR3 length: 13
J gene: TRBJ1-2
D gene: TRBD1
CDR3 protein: CASSYRTGSGYTF
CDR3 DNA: TGTGCCAGCAGTTACAGGACAGGGTCTGGCTACACCTTC

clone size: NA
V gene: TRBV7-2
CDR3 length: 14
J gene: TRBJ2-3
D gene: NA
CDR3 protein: CASSLAGASDTQYF
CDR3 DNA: TGTGCCAGCAGCTTAGCGGGTGCGTCAGATACGCAGTATTTT

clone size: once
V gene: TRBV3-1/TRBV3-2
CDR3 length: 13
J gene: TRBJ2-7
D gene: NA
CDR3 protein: CASSQVLWYEQYF
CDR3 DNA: TGTGCCAGCAGCCAGGTTCTCTGGTACGAGCAGTACTTC

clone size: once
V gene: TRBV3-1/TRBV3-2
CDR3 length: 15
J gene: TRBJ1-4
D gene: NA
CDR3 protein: CASTESGATNEKLFF
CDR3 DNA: TGTGCCAGCACCGAGTCCGGGGCAACTAATGAAAAACTGTTTTTT

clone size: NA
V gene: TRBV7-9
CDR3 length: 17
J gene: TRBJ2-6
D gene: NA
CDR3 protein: CASSQLLLTEGANVLTF
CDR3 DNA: TGTGCCAGCAGCCAACTACTACTCACCGAGGGGGCCAACGTCCTGACTTTC

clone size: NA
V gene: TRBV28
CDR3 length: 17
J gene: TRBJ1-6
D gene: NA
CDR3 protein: CASSLLTVRDSNSPLHF
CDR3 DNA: TGTGCCAGCAGTTTGTTGACAGTACGCGATTCTAATTCACCCCTCCACTTT

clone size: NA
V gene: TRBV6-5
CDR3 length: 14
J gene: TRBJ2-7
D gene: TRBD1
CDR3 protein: CASSYGTGVGEQYF
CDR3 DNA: TGTGCCAGCAGTTACGGGACAGGGGTAGGGGAGCAGTACTTC

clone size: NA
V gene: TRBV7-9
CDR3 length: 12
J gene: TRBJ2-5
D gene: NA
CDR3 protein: CASRRGAETQYF
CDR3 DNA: TGTGCCAGCAGGCGCGGGGCAGAGACCCAGTACTTC

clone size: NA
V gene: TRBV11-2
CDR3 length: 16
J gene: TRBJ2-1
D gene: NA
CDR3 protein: CASSFRRGLTYNEQFF
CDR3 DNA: TGTGCCAGCAGCTTCCGCAGAGGGTTAACCTACAATGAGCAGTTCTTC

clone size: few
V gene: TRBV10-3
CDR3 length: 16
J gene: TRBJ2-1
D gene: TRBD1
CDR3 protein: CAIRGGDRGPYNEQFF
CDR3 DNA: TGTGCCATCAGGGGCGGGGACAGGGGCCCCTACAATGAGCAGTTCTTC

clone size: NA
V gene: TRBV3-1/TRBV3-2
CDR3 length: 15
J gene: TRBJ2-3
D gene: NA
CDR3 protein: CASSQVAACTDTQYF
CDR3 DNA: TGTGCCAGCAGCCAAGTAGCGGCCTGCACAGATACGCAGTATTTT

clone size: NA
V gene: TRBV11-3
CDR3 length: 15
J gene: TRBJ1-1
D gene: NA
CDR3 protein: CASSSAGGMNTEAFF
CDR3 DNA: TGTGCCAGCAGCTCCGCGGGGGGGATGAACACTGAAGCTTTCTTT

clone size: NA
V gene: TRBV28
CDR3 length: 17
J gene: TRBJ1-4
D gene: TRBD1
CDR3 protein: CASGEPGQGSSNEKLFF
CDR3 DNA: TGTGCCAGCGGGGAGCCGGGACAGGGAAGCTCGAATGAAAAACTGTTTTTT

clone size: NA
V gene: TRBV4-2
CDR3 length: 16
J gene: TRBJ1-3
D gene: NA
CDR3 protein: CASSQEARQSGNTIYF
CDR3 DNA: TGTGCCAGCAGCCAAGAAGCCAGGCAATCTGGAAACACCATATATTTT

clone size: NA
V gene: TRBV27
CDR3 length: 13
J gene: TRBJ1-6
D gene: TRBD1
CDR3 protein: CASSLGQWSPLHF
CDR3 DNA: TGTGCCAGCAGTCTGGGACAGTGGTCACCCCTCCACTTT

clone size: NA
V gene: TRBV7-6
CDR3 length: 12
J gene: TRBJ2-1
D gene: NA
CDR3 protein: CASSLETHEQFF
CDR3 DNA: TGTGCCAGCAGCTTAGAAACCCATGAGCAGTTCTTC

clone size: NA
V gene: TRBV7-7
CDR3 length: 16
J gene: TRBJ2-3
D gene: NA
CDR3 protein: CASSLGTPPTTDTQYF
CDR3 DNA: TGTGCCAGCAGCTTAGGGACCCCCCCAACCACAGATACGCAGTATTTT

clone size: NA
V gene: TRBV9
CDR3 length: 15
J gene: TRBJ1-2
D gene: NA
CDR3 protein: CASSPYSRGNYGYTF
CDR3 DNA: TGTGCCAGCAGCCCTTACAGCCGCGGAAACTATGGCTACACCTTC

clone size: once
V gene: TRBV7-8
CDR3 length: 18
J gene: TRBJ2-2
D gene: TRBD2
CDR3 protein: CASSLRRGGTMNTGELFF
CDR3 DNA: TGTGCCAGCAGCTTGCGGCGCGGGGGGACGATGAACACCGGGGAGCTGTTTTTT

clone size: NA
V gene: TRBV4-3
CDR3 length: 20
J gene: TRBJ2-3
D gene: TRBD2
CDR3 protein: CASSQDPWTSGAPSTDTQYF
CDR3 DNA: TGCGCCAGCAGCCAAGACCCCTGGACTAGCGGGGCCCCTAGCACAGATACGCAGTATTTT

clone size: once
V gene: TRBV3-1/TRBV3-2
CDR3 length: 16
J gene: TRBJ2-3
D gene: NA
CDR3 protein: CASSQVGGPGTDTQYF
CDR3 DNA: TGTGCCAGCAGCCAAGTCGGGGGCCCTGGCACAGATACGCAGTATTTT

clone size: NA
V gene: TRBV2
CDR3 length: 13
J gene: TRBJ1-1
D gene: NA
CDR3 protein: CASRTSMDTEAFF
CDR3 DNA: TGTGCCAGCAGGACTTCAATGGACACTGAAGCTTTCTTT

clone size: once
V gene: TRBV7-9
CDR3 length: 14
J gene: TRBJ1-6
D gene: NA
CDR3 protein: CASSLGGLESPLHF
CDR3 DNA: TGTGCCAGCAGCTTAGGGGGGTTAGAATCACCCCTCCACTTT

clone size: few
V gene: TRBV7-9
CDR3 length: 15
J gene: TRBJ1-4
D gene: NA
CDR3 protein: CASTPVGVSNEKLFF
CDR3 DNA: TGTGCCAGCACCCCAGTGGGCGTGAGTAATGAAAAACTGTTTTTT

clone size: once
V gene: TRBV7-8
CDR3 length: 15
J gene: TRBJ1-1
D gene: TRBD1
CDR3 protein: CASSLETGVTTEAFF
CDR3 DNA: TGTGCCAGCAGCTTAGAGACAGGGGTGACCACTGAAGCTTTCTTT

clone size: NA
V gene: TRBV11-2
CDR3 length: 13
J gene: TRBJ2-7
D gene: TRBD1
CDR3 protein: CASSPRDRPEQYF
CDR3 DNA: TGTGCCAGCAGCCCCCGGGACAGACCCGAGCAGTACTTC

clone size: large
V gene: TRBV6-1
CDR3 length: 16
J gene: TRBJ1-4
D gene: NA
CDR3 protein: CASSEFGGGGFEKLFF
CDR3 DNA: TGTGCCAGCAGTGAATTCGGTGGAGGGGGATTTGAAAAACTGTTTTTT

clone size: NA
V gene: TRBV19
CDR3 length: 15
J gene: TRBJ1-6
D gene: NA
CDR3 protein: CASSIARGGNSPLHF
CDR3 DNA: TGTGCCAGTAGTATAGCCAGGGGTGGTAATTCACCCCTCCACTTT

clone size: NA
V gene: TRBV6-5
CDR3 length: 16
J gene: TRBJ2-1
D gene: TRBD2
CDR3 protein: CASSFGLETFYNEQFF
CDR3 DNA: TGTGCCAGCAGTTTCGGACTAGAGACATTCTACAATGAGCAGTTCTTC

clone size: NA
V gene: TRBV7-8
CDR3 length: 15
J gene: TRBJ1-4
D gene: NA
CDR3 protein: CASRPHGITNEKLFF
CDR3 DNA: TGTGCCAGCAGACCCCACGGGATAACTAATGAAAAACTGTTTTTT

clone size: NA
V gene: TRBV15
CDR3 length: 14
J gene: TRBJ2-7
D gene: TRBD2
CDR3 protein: CATSFGGVSYEQYF
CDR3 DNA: TGTGCCACCAGCTTCGGGGGGGTCTCCTACGAGCAGTACTTC

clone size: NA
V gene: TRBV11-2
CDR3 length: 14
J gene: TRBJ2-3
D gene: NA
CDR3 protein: CASSLSSGTDTQYF
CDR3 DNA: TGTGCCAGCAGCCTCTCTAGCGGCACAGATACGCAGTATTTT

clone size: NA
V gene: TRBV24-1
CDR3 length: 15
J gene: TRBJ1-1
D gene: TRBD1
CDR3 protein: CATSDPGQGRTEAFF
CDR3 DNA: TGTGCCACCAGTGACCCGGGACAGGGGCGCACTGAAGCTTTCTTT

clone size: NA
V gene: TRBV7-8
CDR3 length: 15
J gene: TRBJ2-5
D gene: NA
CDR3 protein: CASSLRGVAKETQYF
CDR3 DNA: TGTGCCAGCAGCTTACGAGGGGTCGCAAAAGAGACCCAGTACTTC

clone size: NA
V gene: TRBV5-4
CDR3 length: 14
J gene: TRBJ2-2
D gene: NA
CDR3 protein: CASSLEANTGELFF
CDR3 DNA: TGTGCCAGCAGCTTGGAGGCGAACACCGGGGAGCTGTTTTTT

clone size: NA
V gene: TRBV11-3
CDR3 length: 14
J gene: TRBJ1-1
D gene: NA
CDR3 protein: CASSLGGEGTEAFF
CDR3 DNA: TGTGCCAGCAGCTTAGGGGGGGAAGGGACTGAAGCTTTCTTT

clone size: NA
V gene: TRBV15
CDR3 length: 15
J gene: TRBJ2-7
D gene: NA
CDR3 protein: CATSRDRGGSYEQYF
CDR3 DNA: TGTGCCACCAGCAGAGATCGTGGGGGATCCTACGAGCAGTACTTC

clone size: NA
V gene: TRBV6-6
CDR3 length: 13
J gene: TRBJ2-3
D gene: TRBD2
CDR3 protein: CASEGGGANTQYF
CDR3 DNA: TGTGCCAGCGAGGGCGGGGGGGCGAATACGCAGTATTTT

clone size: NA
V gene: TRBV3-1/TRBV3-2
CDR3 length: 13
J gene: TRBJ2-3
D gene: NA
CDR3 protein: CASTGRSQIVQYF
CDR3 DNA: TGTGCCAGCACGGGACGCTCCCAAATCGTGCAGTATTTT

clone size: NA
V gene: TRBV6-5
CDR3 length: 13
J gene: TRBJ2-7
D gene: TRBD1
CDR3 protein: CASSTGGSYEQYF
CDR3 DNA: TGTGCCAGCAGTACAGGGGGCTCCTACGAGCAGTACTTC

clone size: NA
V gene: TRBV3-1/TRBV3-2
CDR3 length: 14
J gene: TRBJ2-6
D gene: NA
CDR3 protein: CASSQSSGANVLTF
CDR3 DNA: TGTGCCAGCAGCCAGAGTTCTGGGGCCAACGTCCTGACTTTC